This T cell receptor beta chain was sequenced during a study of cytomegalovirus exposure and HLA in healthy donors. This CDR3 region has 13 residues. Germline V lookup: CDR1 SNHLY, CDR2 FYNNEI. V was trimmed by 11 bases and J by 0 bases, leaving 14 bases between them. Findings of the study overall: In terms of immune exposure information, only CMV serostatus was available. Versus the approximately 720-donor mean, an Asian-associated ancestry cluster reportedly showed fewer N-insertions in a later analysis. CMV antigen specificity of a few CMV-associated chains was confirmed in vitro. In the analysis, some V segments, TRBV6-2 and TRBV6-3 included, were excluded as indistinguishable.

The PCR was carried out with 60 Vbeta primers and 13 Jbeta primers. Sequencing was performed with immunoSEQ multiplex PCR; in TCRdb, only in-frame clones are kept and a portion is missing. The sample has fewer than 200,000 clones; approximately 84% are singletons. This clone was detected many times. Its target is not known. The TCR originated in a woman in her forties or fifties in good health and CMV-seropositive. The J gene is TRBJ2-7, the V gene TRBV2; the D gene is possibly TRBD1 (6 bases). Sequenced: PBMCs. CDR3 in amino acids: CALRTVLSYEQYF. Here the CDR3 DNA reads TGTGCCCTTCGGACAGTCCTCTCCTACGAGCAGTACTTC.